The 10 T cell receptor beta chains reported below all come from one sample, sequenced in a study of cytomegalovirus exposure and HLA in healthy donors. 60 Vbeta and 13 Jbeta primers were used in PCR. Sequenced by immunoSEQ multiplex PCR; TCRdb stores in-frame clones only, minus some. The sample lists roughly 200,000 clones, approximately 82% seen once, with 0.63% in the top ten. Material for sequencing was PBMCs. The receptors shown here come from a man younger than 30 in good health and CMV-seronegative.

This chain uses TRBV28 with TRBJ1-1; D might be TRBD1 (6 bases). Germline V CDR1 and CDR2: MDHEN, SYDVKM. V dropped 6 bases and J dropped 5 bases, with 19 bases sitting between them. The CDR3 is made up of 15 amino acids. The CDR3 sequence is CASSPPFRGDTEAFF. Written as DNA, the CDR3 is TGTGCCAGCAGCCCCCCCTTCAGGGGAGATACTGAAGCTTTCTTT.

The V and J genes are TRBV7-9 and TRBJ2-5; 10 bases match TRBD1. J gave up 4 bases and V 2 bases, and 4 bases lay outside the gene matches. CDR1 is SEHNR, CDR2 FQNEAQ, per germline (reference sequence). This CDR3 is 15 amino acids long. DNA of the CDR3: TGTGCCAGCAGCTTACCGGACAGGGGGAGAGAGACCCAGTACTTC. Translating it yields CASSLPDRGRETQYF.

The chain recombines TRBV30 with TRBJ1-1, with 7 bases fitting TRBD1. V was pared by 5 bases and J by 5 bases, with 11 bases of the junction left unmatched. This CDR3 has 14 residues. Germline CDR1 and CDR2: GTSNPN and SVGIG (reference sequence). DNA of the CDR3: TGTGCCTGGGCTACAGGGGTGGGGAGTACTGAAGCTTTCTTT. Residues: CAWATGVGSTEAFF.

This rearrangement joins TRBV7-6 to TRBJ2-1; 13 bases fit TRBD2. J lost 7 bases, V lost 5 bases, and 5 bases had no gene match. There are 15 residues in the CDR3. Germline V CDR1 and CDR2: SGHVS, FNYEAQ. DNA of the CDR3: TGTGCCAGCAGCGGACTAGCGGGAGTGGGGAATGAGCAGTTCTTC. As protein: CASSGLAGVGNEQFF.

The CDR3 DNA reads as TGCGCCAGCAGCGTAGGACTAGAAGATACGCAGTATTTT. Translated, it gives CASSVGLEDTQYF. This sequence joins TRBV5-1 and TRBJ2-3; the match to TRBD2 covers 7 bases. This CDR3 has 13 amino acids. Germline V gene data show CDR1 as SGHRS and CDR2 as YFSETQ. V was pared by 4 bases and J by 5 bases, with 4 bases of the junction left unmatched.

The chain recombines TRBV30 with TRBJ1-5; D gene ambiguous. CDR1 and CDR2 (germline): GTSNPN, SVGIG (reference sequence). Trimming removed 0 bases at V and 2 bases at J, with 5 bases between. CDR3 length: 13 residues. The CDR3 region is CAWSVHGNQPQHF. DNA for the CDR3: TGTGCCTGGAGTGTACATGGCAATCAGCCCCAGCATTTT. The entire variable domain, with the rest obtained from reference TRBV30 and TRBJ1-5, is as follows: SQTIHQWPATLVQPVGSPLSLECTVEGTSNPNLYWYRQAAGRGLQLLFYSVGIGQISSEVPQNLSASRPQDRQFILSSKKLLLSDSGFYLCAWSVHGNQPQHFGDGTRLSIL.

This chain connects TRBV5-6 to TRBJ1-1; D uncertain. V was cut by 3 bases and J by 2 bases, with 11 bases left in between. Germline-derived CDR1 and CDR2 are SGHDT and YYEEEE. The CDR3 sequence is 14 residues long. CDR3 residues: CASSSVPLNTEAFF. CDR3 DNA sequence: TGTGCCAGCAGCTCGGTTCCTCTAAACACTGAAGCTTTCTTT. Drawing the rest from reference TRBV5-6 and TRBJ1-1, the complete variable domain is DAGVTQSPTHLIKTRGQQVTLRCSPKSGHDTVSWYQQALGQGPQFIFQYYEEEERQRGNFPDRFSGHQFPNYSSELNVNALLLGDSALYLCASSSVPLNTEAFFGQGTRLTVV.

This chain connects TRBV11-2 to TRBJ2-7; the match to TRBD2 covers 10 bases. Germline trimming cut 3 bases from V and 4 bases from J; bases unmatched to any gene: 3. This CDR3 spans 14 amino acids. Germline values: CDR1 SGHAT, CDR2 FQNNGV. CDR3 residues: CASSLTSGRYEQYF. CDR3 bases: TGTGCCAGCAGCTTGACTAGCGGGCGGTACGAGCAGTACTTC. The variable domain in full, completed from reference TRBV11-2 and TRBJ2-7, reads EAGVAQSPRYKIIEKRQSVAFWCNPISGHATLYWYQQILGQGPKLLIQFQNNGVVDDSQLPKDRFSAERLKGVDSTLKIQPAKLEDSAVYLCASSLTSGRYEQYFGPGTRLTVT.

A word on this clone: One junction end disagrees with the germline gene, perhaps due to a read error. The chain combines TRBV7-7 with TRBJ2-5; 11 positions match TRBD1. CDR3 size: 14 residues. Germline lookup yields CDR1 SSHAT and CDR2 FNYEAQ (reference sequence). This CDR3 is CASSPGTGGETQYF. CDR3 DNA: TGTGCTAGCAGCCCCGGGACAGGGGGAGAGACCCAGTACTTC.

J is TRBJ2-7 and V is TRBV5-4; weak D call: TRBD2 (5 bases). From germline, CDR1 is SGHNT and CDR2 YYREEE (reference sequence). The CDR3 runs 13 residues. Trimming stripped 6 bases from V and 4 bases from J, with 14 bases between. The CDR3 region has the DNA TGTGCCAGCAACGCCGGGATGGGATACGAGCAGTACTTC. This translates into CASNAGMGYEQYF. Full variable domain (missing parts from reference TRBV5-4 and TRBJ2-7): ETGVTQSPTHLIKTRGQQVTLRCSSQSGHNTVSWYQQALGQGPQFIFQYYREEENGRGNFPPRFSGLQFPNYSSELNVNALELDDSALYLCASNAGMGYEQYFGPGTRLTVT.